Listed here are 24 T cell receptor beta chains from one sample, sequenced in a study of long-term antiretroviral therapy in people with HIV. Researchers report immunoSEQ v3.0 was run at survey level. Profiling relied on immunoSEQ multiplex PCR, and the TCRdb table lists in-frame clones only, not all of them. The data show tens of thousands of clones, approximately 76% seen once. The source material was unsorted PBMCs, sampled less than 1.8 years before starting antiretroviral therapy. The receptors shown here come from a woman in her thirties or forties with HIV.

This CDR3 reads CASRAPDSEGSNQPQHF. In DNA form, the CDR3 reads TGCGCCAGCAGGGCCCCTGACAGTGAGGGGAGCAATCAGCCCCAGCATTTT. The chain couples TRBV10-2 to TRBJ1-5, with a weak D call TRBD1 (5 bases). V was clipped by 6 bases and J by 1 base, with 19 bases between them. The length of the CDR3 is 17 residues. CDR1 WSHSY and CDR2 SAAADI come from the germline V gene.

This sequence joins TRBV11-2 and TRBJ2-3; 11 bases are a match to TRBD2. The V and J ends lost 5 bases and 0 bases, in that order; junction bases with no gene match: 10. Germline CDR1 SGHAT, CDR2 FQNNGV. The CDR3 consists of 18 residues. CDR3 nucleotide sequence: TGTGCCAGCAGCCTCCGACTAGCGGGGACCGCTAGCACAGATACGCAGTATTTT. Its translation is CASSLRLAGTASTDTQYF.

The rearrangement links TRBV29-1 to TRBJ1-2, with D uncertain. Trimming took 0 bases from V and 8 from J, leaving 22 bases between them. CDR1 is SQVTM and CDR2 is ANQGSEA in the germline V gene. CDR3 size: 16 residues. The chain's CDR3 is CSVEDLSDGETSGYTF. In nucleotides, the CDR3 is TGCAGCGTTGAAGATCTTTCGGACGGGGAAACCTCCGGCTACACCTTC.

This clone was counted a single time. This sequence joins TRBV7-8 and TRBJ1-5; D is undetermined. Looked up from germline, CDR1 is SGHVS and CDR2 is FQNEAQ. With 1 base removed from V and 3 bases from J, the gap between germline ends came to 10 bases. The CDR3 runs 15 residues. The CDR3 loop reads CASSLVWANNQPQHF. CDR3 nucleotide sequence: TGTGCCAGCAGCTTAGTCTGGGCCAACAATCAGCCCCAGCATTTT.

J is TRBJ2-1 and V is TRBV18, with D perhaps TRBD1 (5 bases). The CDR3 length is 14 residues. The V and J ends lost 1 base and 6 bases respectively, with 10 bases between them. The V gene's germline CDR1 is KGHSH and CDR2 LQKENI. CDR3 in DNA: TGTGCCAGCTCACCACAACAGGCGAGCAATGAGCAGTTCTTC. Its protein is CASSPQQASNEQFF.

The chain joins TRBV30 to TRBJ1-5, with a possible D match to TRBD1 (6 bases). Trimming took 5 bases from V and 2 from J, leaving 16 bases between them. Germline V gives CDR1 GTSNPN, CDR2 SVGIG (reference sequence). The CDR3 runs to 15 residues. The CDR3 loop is CAWQKQGVGNQPQHF. The CDR3 DNA reads as TGTGCCTGGCAAAAACAGGGAGTCGGCAATCAGCCCCAGCATTTT.

The chain employs TRBV6-5 and TRBJ1-2; D perhaps matches TRBD1 (5 bases). Germline CDR1 reads MNHEY; CDR2 reads SVGAGI. This CDR3 region has 14 residues. Trimming took 10 bases from V and 7 from J, leaving 22 bases between them. The CDR3 loop is CATTLSGGAPGYTF. The CDR3 coding sequence is TGTGCCACCACGCTATCGGGAGGGGCGCCTGGCTACACCTTC.

The chain has TRBV28 and TRBJ1-1; D gene ambiguous. CDR3 length: 14 amino acids. The V gene's germline CDR1 is MDHEN and CDR2 SYDVKM. With 5 bases removed from V and 4 bases from J, the gap between germline ends came to 14 bases. The CDR3 DNA follows: TGTGCCAGCAGTCCTACTAACCCGGGCACTGAAGCTTTCTTT. Its translation: CASSPTNPGTEAFF.

J is TRBJ2-7 and V is TRBV11-3; D may correspond to TRBD1 or TRBD2 (5 bases each). Germline values: CDR1 SGHNT, CDR2 YENEEA. The CDR3 runs 17 residues. With 5 bases removed from V and 4 bases from J, the gap between germline ends came to 24 bases. The CDR3 DNA reads as TGTGCCAGCAGCCAGCCCGGGACCCAAGGATGGGTATACGAGCAGTACTTC. Amino acid sequence: CASSQPGTQGWVYEQYF.

Only a few counts were recorded for this clone. V usage is TRBV9 and J usage is TRBJ1-1; D perhaps matches TRBD1 (5 bases). In germline, CDR1 is SGDLS, CDR2 YYNGEE. The CDR3 extends over 13 amino acids. The V gene lost 4 bases and the J gene lost 4 bases, with 11 bases spanning the gap. CDR3 loop: CASSRGGSTEAFF. For the CDR3, the DNA is TGTGCCAGCAGCCGGGGGGGATCCACTGAAGCTTTCTTT.

The CDR3 nucleotides read TGTGCCAGCAGCTTACAAGCAATTGAGAGTGAGCAGTTCTTC. Its protein product is CASSLQAIESEQFF. V usage is TRBV7-9 and J usage is TRBJ2-1; D not certain. The CDR3 spans 14 residues. Germline V CDR1 and CDR2: SEHNR, FQNEAQ (reference sequence). V was clipped by 2 bases and J by 9 bases, with 14 bases between them.

This clone was seen just once. The chain recombines TRBV11-3 with TRBJ2-1; D gene uncertain. The CDR3 extends over 15 amino acids. V was clipped by 0 bases and J by 3 bases, with 9 bases between them. Germline V gene data show CDR1 as SGHNT and CDR2 as YENEEA. CDR3 loop: CASSLDRASYNEQFF. CDR3 nucleotides: TGTGCCAGCAGCTTAGACCGCGCCAGCTACAATGAGCAGTTCTTC.

The V and J genes are TRBV4-1 and TRBJ2-7; D is uncertain. The CDR3 totals 13 residues. V lost 1 base to trimming and J lost 7 bases, with 11 bases between them. CDR1 and CDR2 from the germline V gene are MGHRA and YSYEKL. CDR3 sequence reads: CASSQVYDAEQYF. In DNA, the CDR3 is TGCGCCAGCAGCCAAGTTTACGACGCTGAGCAGTACTTC.

The chain recombines TRBV5-5 with TRBJ2-7; maybe TRBD2 (5 bases). V was pared by 0 bases and J by 10 bases, with 14 bases between. Germline V gives CDR1 SGHKS, CDR2 YYEKEE (reference sequence). The length of the CDR3 is 13 residues. CDR3 loop: CASSLEVGAVQYF. The DNA of the CDR3 is TGTGCCAGCAGCTTGGAGGTGGGAGCCGTTCAGTACTTC.

This clone was detected only a few times. V and J are TRBV13 and TRBJ1-3; D uncertain. The V gene's germline CDR1 is PRHDT and CDR2 FYEKMQ (reference sequence). The CDR3 totals 15 residues. The ends were cut back, 1 base at V and 0 bases at J, with 7 bases in the middle. The CDR3 DNA reads TGTGCCAGCAGCTTAGAAGGGAGCTCTGGAAACACCATATATTTT. Translation: CASSLEGSSGNTIYF.

The chain recombines TRBV5-1 with TRBJ1-3, with 7 bases that match TRBD1. Germline trimming cut 0 bases from V and 4 bases from J; bases unmatched to any gene: 13. This CDR3 is built from 18 residues. Germline V gene sequence: CDR1 SGHRS, CDR2 YFSETQ. Written as DNA, the CDR3 is TGCGCCAGCAGCTTGGGTGGGGACAGTAGGGTCCGCGGAAACACCATATATTTT. Amino acid sequence: CASSLGGDSRVRGNTIYF.

The V call is TRBV14, the J call TRBJ2-7, with TRBD1 identical over 8 bases. CDR1 is SGHDN and CDR2 is FVKESK in the germline V gene. The CDR3 is 15 residues long. J lost 7 bases, V lost 2 bases, and 10 bases had no gene match. CDR3 DNA: TGTGCCAGCAGCCAACCCAGGCAGGGACAGGTTGAGCAGTACTTC. It yields the protein CASSQPRQGQVEQYF.

This rearrangement joins TRBV19 to TRBJ1-6; no clear D. The CDR3 covers 13 residues. V was clipped by 2 bases and J by 7 bases, with 6 bases between them. Looked up from germline, CDR1 is LNHDA and CDR2 is SQIVND (reference sequence). The CDR3: CASSIQVNSPLHF. As DNA, the CDR3 is TGTGCCAGTAGTATACAAGTGAATTCACCCCTCCACTTT.

The chain uses TRBV19 and TRBJ1-2; 7 nucleotides match TRBD1. Germline lookup yields CDR1 LNHDA and CDR2 SQIVND (reference sequence). The CDR3 totals 15 residues. Trimming removed 4 bases from V and 4 bases from J; junction bases left unmatched: 9. The CDR3 here is CASSSHRGESYGYTF. CDR3 in DNA: TGTGCCAGTAGTAGCCACAGGGGAGAGAGCTATGGCTACACCTTC. The whole variable domain, filled in from reference TRBV19 and TRBJ1-2, reads DGGITQSPKYLFRKEGQNVTLSCEQNLNHDAMYWYRQDPGQGLRLIYYSQIVNDFQKGDIAEGYSVSREKKESFPLTVTSAQKNPTAFYLCASSSHRGESYGYTFGSGTRLTVV.

The V call is TRBV5-1, the J call TRBJ2-5; 7 nucleotides agree with TRBD1. Germline values: CDR1 SGHRS, CDR2 YFSETQ. J lost 4 bases, V lost 4 bases, and 10 bases had no gene match. The length of the CDR3 is 15 residues. Written as DNA, the CDR3 is TGCGCCAGCAGCCAGGCAGGGGGTTTAGGAGAGACCCAGTACTTC. Its protein is CASSQAGGLGETQYF.

V is TRBV19 and J is TRBJ1-2, with unresolved D. This CDR3 has 10 residues. Between the trimmed V and J ends, which lost 8 bases and 10 bases, there was a span of 11 bases. Germline assignment: CDR1 LNHDA and CDR2 SQIVND (reference sequence). In nucleotides, the CDR3 is TGTGCCAGTGGGCTCGAGCCCTACACCTTC. Protein product: CASGLEPYTF.

This clone is judged medium-sized. The rearrangement uses TRBV18 and TRBJ1-4; no reliable D call. CDR1 is KGHSH and CDR2 is LQKENI in the germline V gene. This CDR3 has 13 residues. The V end was cut by 3 bases, the J end by 4 bases, with 6 bases between. The DNA of the CDR3 is TGTGCCAGCTCACCGCAGGTTAATGAAAAACTGTTTTTT. Protein product: CASSPQVNEKLFF. Variable domain in full (rest from reference TRBV18 and TRBJ1-4): NAGVMQNPRHLVRRRGQEARLRCSPMKGHSHVYWYRQLPEEGLKFMVYLQKENIIDESGMPKERFSAEFPKEGPSILRIQQVVRGDSAAYFCASSPQVNEKLFFGSGTQLSVL.

J is TRBJ1-5 and V is TRBV7-9; maybe TRBD1 (5 bases). The CDR3 has 14 amino acids. Germline CDR1 reads SEHNR; CDR2 reads FQNEAQ (reference sequence). Trimming left V 1 base short and J 4 bases short, with 8 bases between. The DNA of the CDR3 is TGTGCCAGCAGCTTAGGGGGACCTAATCAGCCCCAGCATTTT. Translation gives CASSLGGPNQPQHF.

The CDR3 bases are TGTGCCAGCAGCCCGGGACAGACAGAAAAACTGTTTTTT. Protein product: CASSPGQTEKLFF. The gene calls are TRBV5-5 and TRBJ1-4, with 7 bases identical to TRBD1. CDR1 and CDR2 (germline): SGHKS, YYEKEE (reference sequence). V shed 4 bases, J shed 8 bases, and the junction held 5 bases outside the gene matches. The CDR3 runs 13 residues.